The 32 T cell receptor beta chains below come from one sample, sequenced in a study of T cells in narcolepsy. TCRdb keeps only in-frame clones here, not all; method: immunoSEQ multiplex PCR. The sample has fewer than 35,000 clones; about 83% are singletons. The sample taken for sequencing was CD45RA- memory CD4+ T cells from PBMCs. Receptors originate from a human donor with narcolepsy.

This clone was seen a single time. The rearrangement joins TRBV11-2 to TRBJ2-7, with 7 bases fitting TRBD2. CDR3 size: 19 residues. The junction had 18 bases not matched to a gene; V was cut back by 1 base and J by 3 bases. Per germline, CDR1 SGHAT and CDR2 FQNNGV. The CDR3: CASSLGPAGVGLLDYEQYF. The CDR3 bases are TGTGCCAGCAGCTTAGGGCCGGCGGGGGTGGGGCTCCTAGACTACGAGCAGTACTTC.

This sequence joins TRBV9 and TRBJ1-2, with D perhaps matching TRBD1 (5 bases). Per the germline V gene, CDR1 is SGDLS and CDR2 is YYNGEE. V was shortened by 0 bases and J by 4 bases, with 13 bases between the two germline ends. This CDR3 is 15 amino acids long. CDR3 sequence (DNA): TGTGCCAGCAGCGTAGCAACAGGCATCCTCTATGGCTACACCTTC. It is translated as CASSVATGILYGYTF.

This clone has a handful of counts. The chain couples TRBV6-1 to TRBJ1-4; tentative D call: TRBD1 (6 bases). The V gene lost 2 bases and the J gene lost 5 bases, with 12 bases spanning the gap. This CDR3 comprises 15 residues. From germline, CDR1 is MNHNS and CDR2 SASEGT. CDR3 DNA: TGTGCCAGCAGTGAACGCAACAGGGCGAATGAAAAACTGTTTTTT. Translating it yields CASSERNRANEKLFF.

The rearrangement joins TRBV30 to TRBJ2-1; D not resolved. Deletions cut 8 bases from V and 5 bases from J, with 19 bases between. Germline V gives CDR1 GTSNPN, CDR2 SVGIG (reference sequence). This CDR3 has 14 residues. CDR3 loop: CALSWTAPDNEQFF. The CDR3 DNA reads TGTGCCCTATCCTGGACGGCGCCAGACAATGAGCAGTTCTTC.

The V call is TRBV6-5, the J call TRBJ2-3, with D tentatively TRBD1 (6 bases). The CDR3 loop spans 13 amino acids. The V gene lost 7 bases and the J gene lost 1 base, with 9 bases spanning the gap. The V gene's germline CDR1 is MNHEY and CDR2 SVGAGI. Here the CDR3 reads CASKAGGTDTQYF. The CDR3 region has the DNA TGTGCCAGCAAGGCAGGGGGCACAGATACGCAGTATTTT.

The J gene is TRBJ1-4, the V gene TRBV6-6; no reliable D call. The germline gives CDR1 MNHNY, CDR2 SVGAGI (reference sequence). CDR3 size: 13 residues. V was shortened by 2 bases and J by 7 bases, with 8 bases between the two germline ends. The CDR3 DNA reads TGTGCCAGCAGTTACATCGCCTCTGAAAAACTGTTTTTT. It codes for CASSYIASEKLFF.

V and J are TRBV5-1 and TRBJ2-5; D tentatively reads TRBD1 or TRBD2 (6 bases each). This CDR3 region has 17 residues. V lost 4 bases, J lost 2 bases, and 21 bases lay in between. Per the germline V gene, CDR1 is SGHRS and CDR2 is YFSETQ. Written as DNA, the CDR3 is TGCGCCAGCAGCCCCAGCAGGGGAGGCAGACAACAAGAGACCCAGTACTTC. Its translation: CASSPSRGGRQQETQYF.

This chain links TRBV2 with TRBJ2-5, with D perhaps matching TRBD1 (6 bases). Per the germline V gene, CDR1 is SNHLY and CDR2 is FYNNEI. This CDR3 spans 13 amino acids. V was trimmed by 9 bases and J by 1 base, leaving 12 bases between them. The CDR3 here is CASSWTAQETQYF. CDR3 DNA sequence: TGTGCCAGTTCATGGACAGCCCAAGAGACCCAGTACTTC.

This sequence joins TRBV6-1 and TRBJ2-1, with D uncertain. The V gene lost 7 bases and the J gene lost 7 bases, with 8 bases spanning the gap. CDR1 is MNHNS and CDR2 is SASEGT in the germline V gene. The CDR3 contains 11 residues. The DNA of the CDR3 is TGTGCCAGCACCCGTCTGAATGAGCAGTTCTTC. Its translation is CASTRLNEQFF.

The rearrangement uses TRBV6-1 and TRBJ2-7; D not resolved. The germline V and J ends were trimmed by 5 bases and 2 bases, with 10 bases remaining between them. Germline loops: CDR1 MNHNS, CDR2 SASEGT. This CDR3 has 13 residues. The CDR3 protein is CASSSQNAYEQYF. Here the CDR3 DNA reads TGTGCCAGCAGTTCCCAGAACGCCTACGAGCAGTACTTC.

The J gene is TRBJ2-1, the V gene TRBV2, with a weak D call TRBD2 (5 bases). V lost 2 bases and J 9 bases, leaving 11 bases between the germline ends. Germline V gene data show CDR1 as SNHLY and CDR2 as FYNNEI. CDR3 size: 13 residues. The DNA of the CDR3 is TGTGCCAGCAGTGAAAGGGAGAAGGGTGAGCAGTTCTTC. This gives the protein CASSEREKGEQFF.

CDR3 DNA: TGTGCCAGTAGTATACTCCTCTCTTACGGGGTAAACACTGAAGCTTTCTTT. Translating it yields CASSILLSYGVNTEAFF. This chain connects TRBV19 to TRBJ1-1; no firm D call. Germline lookup yields CDR1 LNHDA and CDR2 SQIVND (reference sequence). The CDR3 has 17 residues. V dropped 2 bases and J dropped 2 bases, with 18 bases sitting between them. Full variable domain (rest looked up from reference TRBV19 and TRBJ1-1): DGGITQSPKYLFRKEGQNVTLSCEQNLNHDAMYWYRQDPGQGLRLIYYSQIVNDFQKGDIAEGYSVSREKKESFPLTVTSAQKNPTAFYLCASSILLSYGVNTEAFFGQGTRLTVV.

This clone showed up just a few times. The rearrangement uses TRBV29-1 and TRBJ2-7; 11 bases map to TRBD1. V was pared by 5 bases and J by 4 bases, with 7 bases of the junction left unmatched. Germline CDR1 SQVTM, CDR2 ANQGSEA. This CDR3 region has 14 residues. The CDR3 spells CSVRTGGRLYEQYF. In DNA form, the CDR3 reads TGCAGCGTTAGGACAGGGGGCCGCCTTTACGAGCAGTACTTC.

This clone was seen a single time. The chain employs TRBV10-3 and TRBJ2-3; 9 bases match TRBD1. V shed 4 bases and J 3 bases; nucleotides not matched to a gene: 2. The CDR3 is 14 residues long. CDR1 ENHRY and CDR2 SYGVKD come from the germline V gene. The CDR3 DNA reads as TGTGCCATCAGTGGACAGGGGGGGACAGATACGCAGTATTTT. This sequence encodes CAISGQGGTDTQYF.

This chain connects TRBV28 to TRBJ1-1; no definite D call. Trimming cost V 6 bases and J 4 bases, with 15 bases left between them. CDR1 and CDR2 from the germline V gene are MDHEN and SYDVKM. This CDR3 spans 14 amino acids. This CDR3 reads CASSPSLTGTEAFF. In nucleotides, the CDR3 is TGTGCCAGCAGCCCCTCTCTCACGGGCACTGAAGCTTTCTTT.

The chain is built from TRBV6-1 and TRBJ2-2; D gene ambiguous. V lost 8 bases and J lost 0, with 10 bases in between. The CDR3 spans 14 residues. CDR1 and CDR2 (germline): MNHNS, SASEGT. CDR3 coding DNA: TGTGCCAGCCACCCGTCGTCGAACACCGGGGAGCTGTTTTTT. It translates to CASHPSSNTGELFF.

The chain is built from TRBV7-2 and TRBJ1-2, with 8 bases fitting TRBD1. Germline V CDR1 and CDR2: SGHTA, FQGNSA. V was clipped by 1 base and J by 5 bases; unmatched bases: 6. CDR3 length: 15 residues. CDR3 sequence (DNA): TGTGCCAGCAGCTTAGGGGCAGGGGGCTGGTATGGCTACACCTTC. Its protein product is CASSLGAGGWYGYTF.

This clone was seen only once. The chain couples TRBV6-1 to TRBJ2-5; D perhaps matches TRBD1 (5 bases). Between the trimmed V and J ends, which lost 2 bases and 2 bases, there was a span of 12 bases. CDR3 length equals 15 residues. Germline values: CDR1 MNHNS, CDR2 SASEGT. CDR3 sequence (DNA): TGTGCCAGCAGTGAAATGGGTGGGGCTCAAGAGACCCAGTACTTC. This translates into CASSEMGGAQETQYF.

This clone was observed a handful of times. The genes are TRBV6-6 and TRBJ1-1; D call uncertain. The CDR3 consists of 14 residues. V was pared by 6 bases and J by 3 bases, with 14 bases between. Germline values: CDR1 MNHNY, CDR2 SVGAGI (reference sequence). The CDR3 loop reads CASRPGSRDTEAFF. The CDR3, as DNA: TGTGCCAGCAGACCGGGGAGTCGCGACACTGAAGCTTTCTTT.

This chain uses TRBV5-6 with TRBJ2-1; possibly TRBD2 for D (6 bases). Deletions cut 0 bases from V and 0 bases from J, with 13 bases between. The germline CDR1 and CDR2 sequences are SGHDT and YYEEEE. The CDR3 sequence is 17 residues long. CDR3 DNA sequence: TGTGCCAGCAGCTTGGCTCGGGACTTCAGCTCCTACAATGAGCAGTTCTTC. It translates to CASSLARDFSSYNEQFF.

The J gene is TRBJ1-5, the V gene TRBV7-2, with TRBD1 identical over 7 bases. V was clipped by 4 bases and J by 0 bases; unmatched bases: 9. The CDR3 consists of 17 residues. Germline V gives CDR1 SGHTA, CDR2 FQGNSA. CDR3 region: CASSYRQGPDSNQPQHF. DNA of the CDR3: TGTGCCAGCAGCTATCGACAGGGCCCGGATAGCAATCAGCCCCAGCATTTT. Variable domain in full (rest from reference TRBV7-2 and TRBJ1-5): GAGVSQSPSNKVTEKGKDVELRCDPISGHTALYWYRQSLGQGLEFLIYFQGNSAPDKSGLPSDRFSAERTGGSVSTLTIQRTQQEDSAVYLCASSYRQGPDSNQPQHFGDGTRLSIL.

This clone was picked up one time. The chain carries TRBV28 and TRBJ1-1, with 7 positions matching TRBD1. CDR3 length equals 18 residues. V trimming: 3 bases; J trimming: 6 bases; junction bases outside the gene matches: 19. Germline V lookup: CDR1 MDHEN, CDR2 SYDVKM. The CDR3 region is CASSFYAGLHRTGPEAFF. CDR3 sequence (DNA): TGTGCCAGCAGTTTTTACGCGGGTCTACACAGGACAGGTCCTGAAGCTTTCTTT. Full variable domain (missing parts from reference TRBV28 and TRBJ1-1): DVKVTQSSRYLVKRTGEKVFLECVQDMDHENMFWYRQDPGLGLRLIYFSYDVKMKEKGDIPEGYSVSREKKERFSLILESASTNQTSMYLCASSFYAGLHRTGPEAFFGQGTRLTVV.

V and J are TRBV7-8 and TRBJ2-3; 8 nucleotides agree with TRBD2. This CDR3 region has 16 residues. Germline V gene sequence: CDR1 SGHVS, CDR2 FQNEAQ. V gave up 5 bases and J gave up 0 bases; unmatched junction bases: 7. The CDR3 nucleotides are TGTGCCAGCAGCCTGATTAGCGGGGTTAGCACAGATACGCAGTATTTT. Translation gives CASSLISGVSTDTQYF. The variable domain in full, with the rest retrieved from reference TRBV7-8 and TRBJ2-3, is GAGVSQSPRYKVAKRGQDVALRCDPISGHVSLFWYQQALGQGPEFLTYFQNEAQLDKSGLPSDRFFAERPEGSVSTLKIQRTQQEDSAVYLCASSLISGVSTDTQYFGPGTRLTVL.

The chain joins TRBV19 to TRBJ2-1, with D perhaps matching TRBD2 (7 bases). Germline CDR1 and CDR2: LNHDA and SQIVND (reference sequence). CDR3 length: 16 residues. Trimming removed 5 bases at V and 3 bases at J, with 17 bases between. The CDR3 sequence: CASSVLTGGGYNEQFF. The CDR3 DNA is TGTGCCAGTAGTGTCTTAACGGGGGGCGGCTACAATGAGCAGTTCTTC.

This chain connects TRBV13 to TRBJ1-4; tentatively, D is TRBD1 (6 bases). V was shortened by 4 bases and J by 8 bases, with 14 bases between the two germline ends. Germline assignment: CDR1 PRHDT and CDR2 FYEKMQ (reference sequence). The CDR3 spans 14 residues. The CDR3 coding sequence is TGTGCCAGCAGCTCGGGACACCTGGGGGAAAAACTGTTTTTT. Its protein product is CASSSGHLGEKLFF.

V and J are TRBV14 and TRBJ1-1, with D possibly matching TRBD1 (6 bases). Per the germline V gene, CDR1 is SGHDN and CDR2 is FVKESK. The CDR3 totals 14 residues. The V end was cut by 1 base, the J end by 5 bases, with 11 bases between. In DNA form, the CDR3 reads TGTGCCAGCAGCCAAGTTACAGGGAGGACTGAAGCTTTCTTT. Its protein is CASSQVTGRTEAFF.

The chain combines TRBV9 with TRBJ1-6; TRBD1 matches at 7 bases. The V segment lost 0 bases and the J segment 6 bases; nucleotides outside the gene matches: 0. Germline CDR1 is SGDLS and CDR2 is YYNGEE. CDR3 length: 14 residues. The CDR3 spells CASSVGQGNSPLHF. Written as DNA, the CDR3 is TGTGCCAGCAGCGTAGGACAGGGTAATTCACCCCTCCACTTT.

This rearrangement joins TRBV7-2 to TRBJ1-1; no reliable D call. The V end lost 8 bases, the J end lost 1 base, and 11 bases lay between the germline ends. The CDR3 is made up of 13 amino acids. The germline V gene has CDR1 SGHTA and CDR2 FQGNSA. CDR3 nucleotide sequence: TGTGCCAGCCGCCTGGGAACGAACACTGAAGCTTTCTTT. As protein: CASRLGTNTEAFF.

This chain connects TRBV2 to TRBJ2-5; D is possibly TRBD1 (7 bases). Trimming shortened V by 7 bases and J by 4 bases, and 19 bases separated the two germline ends. The CDR3 is made up of 15 amino acids. Germline CDR1 is SNHLY and CDR2 is FYNNEI. The CDR3: CASKAGQSPGETQYF. CDR3 bases: TGTGCCAGCAAGGCGGGACAGAGCCCCGGAGAGACCCAGTACTTC.

The chain uses TRBV6-5 and TRBJ2-1; no reliable D call. V lost 5 bases and J 7 bases, leaving 9 bases between the germline ends. Germline-derived CDR1 and CDR2 are MNHEY and SVGAGI. CDR3 length: 12 amino acids. Here the CDR3 reads CASSQGWNEQFF. The CDR3 DNA reads as TGTGCCAGCAGTCAAGGTTGGAATGAGCAGTTCTTC.

The CDR3 DNA sequence: TGTGCCAGCAGTGTAGTTGCGAACACCGGGGAGCTGTTTTTT. Residues: CASSVVANTGELFF. The chain links TRBV6-1 to TRBJ2-2; no firm D call. This CDR3 region has 14 residues. In germline, CDR1 is MNHNS, CDR2 SASEGT. The V end lost 4 bases, the J end lost 0 bases, and 6 bases lay between the germline ends.

The chain combines TRBV2 with TRBJ1-5; the match to TRBD1 covers 7 bases. J lost 0 bases, V lost 7 bases, and 6 bases had no gene match. CDR1 is SNHLY and CDR2 is FYNNEI in the germline V gene. This CDR3 is 15 amino acids long. CDR3 region: CASTLYRGSNQPQHF. CDR3 DNA sequence: TGTGCCAGCACCTTATACAGGGGTAGCAATCAGCCCCAGCATTTT.